The 12 T cell receptor beta chains below were found in one sample sequenced in a study of cytomegalovirus exposure and HLA in healthy donors. A multiplex PCR was run with 60 Vbeta primers and 13 Jbeta primers. Data came from immunoSEQ multiplex PCR; TCRdb stores just in-frame clones and leaves some out. Of under 300,000 clones detected, 81% appear once; the ten largest clones hold roughly 7.4%. The sample comprised PBMCs. The receptor set was obtained from a woman aged 60-75 years in good health and CMV-seropositive.

This clone was counted only a few times. The chain joins TRBV10-1 to TRBJ2-1; the D gene is possibly TRBD2 (5 bases). The length of the CDR3 is 14 residues. The ends were cut back, 2 bases at V and 6 bases at J, with 11 bases in the middle. Germline-derived CDR1 and CDR2 are WNHNN and SYGVQD (reference sequence). The CDR3 spells CASSEDSVSNEQFF. The CDR3, as DNA: TGCGCCAGCAGTGAGGATAGCGTGAGCAATGAGCAGTTCTTC.

This clone was detected a few times. The chain joins TRBV7-9 to TRBJ2-1; TRBD1 matches 12 bases. The CDR3 extends over 18 amino acids. Losses at the gene ends were 2 bases for V and 1 base for J; bases not matched to a gene: 6. Germline CDR1 and CDR2: SEHNR and FQNEAQ (reference sequence). The CDR3 is CASSLPPGQGASYNEQFF. CDR3 nucleotides: TGTGCCAGCAGCTTACCCCCGGGACAGGGGGCTTCCTACAATGAGCAGTTCTTC. The entire variable domain, with the rest obtained from reference TRBV7-9 and TRBJ2-1, is as follows: DTGVSQNPRHKITKRGQNVTFRCDPISEHNRLYWYRQTLGQGPEFLTYFQNEAQLEKSRLLSDRFSAERPKGSFSTLEIQRTEQGDSAMYLCASSLPPGQGASYNEQFFGPGTRLTVL.

The chain employs TRBV20-1 and TRBJ2-1; 7 bases match TRBD2. CDR1 and CDR2 (germline): DFQATT, SNEGSKA (reference sequence). Losses at the gene ends were 5 bases for V and 10 bases for J; bases not matched to a gene: 5. The CDR3 sequence is 11 residues long. The DNA for the CDR3 is TGCAGTGCTCGAACTAGCGAGGAGCAGTTCTTC. Translation gives CSARTSEEQFF.

This clone was counted only a few times. This rearrangement joins TRBV7-8 to TRBJ1-1; 7 bases fit TRBD1. Germline values: CDR1 SGHVS, CDR2 FQNEAQ. The CDR3 is made up of 14 amino acids. J gave up 1 base and V 5 bases, and 4 bases lay outside the gene matches. CDR3 amino acids: CASSLGQANTEAFF. In DNA form, the CDR3 reads TGTGCCAGCAGCCTAGGACAGGCGAACACTGAAGCTTTCTTT. Full variable domain (rest looked up from reference TRBV7-8 and TRBJ1-1): GAGVSQSPRYKVAKRGQDVALRCDPISGHVSLFWYQQALGQGPEFLTYFQNEAQLDKSGLPSDRFFAERPEGSVSTLKIQRTQQEDSAVYLCASSLGQANTEAFFGQGTRLTVV.

This chain links TRBV2 with TRBJ2-1; D might be TRBD2 (5 bases). V was shortened by 7 bases and J by 2 bases, with 12 bases between the two germline ends. Germline loops: CDR1 SNHLY, CDR2 FYNNEI. This CDR3 has 14 amino acids. This CDR3 reads CASNSEATYNEQFF. Written as DNA, the CDR3 is TGTGCCAGCAATAGCGAGGCTACCTACAATGAGCAGTTCTTC.

This chain joins TRBV6-1 and TRBJ1-2; D may be TRBD1 (6 bases). The CDR3 length is 14 residues. The germline V gene encodes CDR1 MNHNS and CDR2 SASEGT. Trimming removed 4 bases at V and 4 bases at J, with 13 bases between. The CDR3 DNA sequence: TGTGCCAGCAGTGGTGGGGGCCAGACCTATGGCTACACCTTC. It translates to CASSGGGQTYGYTF.

The CDR3 here is CASTGLGSYNEQFF. As DNA, the CDR3 is TGTGCCAGCACCGGACTAGGGTCCTACAATGAGCAGTTCTTC. The chain uses TRBV2 and TRBJ2-1; 7 nucleotides line up with TRBD2. With 7 bases clipped from V and 1 base from J, the junction kept 4 bases outside the gene matches. Germline V gene data show CDR1 as SNHLY and CDR2 as FYNNEI. The CDR3 is made up of 14 amino acids.

V is TRBV5-6 and J is TRBJ2-5; D not certain. The CDR3 is 13 residues long. The germline V and J ends were trimmed by 1 base and 5 bases, with 9 bases remaining between them. Germline values: CDR1 SGHDT, CDR2 YYEEEE. This chain's CDR3 is CASSLYGAETQYF. The CDR3 DNA is TGTGCCAGCAGCTTGTATGGAGCGGAGACCCAGTACTTC.

This sequence joins TRBV6-5 and TRBJ2-7; tentatively, D is TRBD2 (6 bases). This CDR3 comprises 13 residues. Trimming removed 2 bases at V and 4 bases at J, with 9 bases between. Germline V CDR1 and CDR2: MNHEY, SVGAGI. CDR3 region: CASSYRDSYEQYF. Here the CDR3 DNA reads TGTGCCAGCAGTTACCGGGACTCGTACGAGCAGTACTTC.

The chain couples TRBV7-9 to TRBJ2-1; 7 nucleotides line up with TRBD1. With V trimmed by 3 bases and J by 3 bases, 11 bases remained unmatched. Per the germline V gene, CDR1 is SEHNR and CDR2 is FQNEAQ (reference sequence). The CDR3 has 17 residues. This chain's CDR3 is CASSFPGTEGVYNEQFF. The CDR3, as DNA: TGTGCCAGCAGCTTCCCCGGGACAGAAGGGGTCTACAATGAGCAGTTCTTC.

The CDR3 sequence is CASSYLGYRGDTQYF. In DNA form, the CDR3 reads TGTGCCAGCAGTTACCTAGGTTATAGGGGGGATACGCAGTATTTT. The chain joins TRBV6-5 to TRBJ2-3; TRBD1 is a possible D gene (6 bases). V was clipped by 2 bases and J by 6 bases, with 15 bases between them. The length of the CDR3 is 15 residues. Per germline, CDR1 MNHEY and CDR2 SVGAGI.

The gene calls are TRBV19 and TRBJ2-1, with TRBD1 matching over 10 bases. The germline V gene has CDR1 LNHDA and CDR2 SQIVND (reference sequence). CDR3 size: 13 residues. J lost 5 bases, V lost 6 bases, and 1 base had no gene match. The CDR3 sequence: CASRGTGDNEQFF. The CDR3 nucleotides read TGTGCCAGTAGGGGGACAGGGGACAATGAGCAGTTCTTC.